This TCR beta chain was profiled in a study of shared clonotypes between healthy human individuals. Method: immunoSEQ multiplex PCR; TCRdb's copy keeps in-frame clones and lacks some. The table lists 950,000 to 1,100,000 clones, around 78% of them singletons. Healthy adults negative for HIV, lacking recent acute infections or vaccinations, served as donors. Specimen: memory CD4+ T cells from PBMCs. The subset was: CD45RA-negative fraction. This TCR was recovered from a man younger than 30 in good health. Some clones in this sample may be carry-over from other donors' samples.

For the CDR3, the DNA is TGTGCCAGCAGCTCCCCGGGGAGCCAGGGGGGAAAACTGTTTTTT. It encodes CASSSPGSQGGKLFF. The chain joins TRBV5-4 to TRBJ1-4; 7 positions agree with TRBD1. Germline V gives CDR1 SGHNT, CDR2 YYREEE (reference sequence). The trim removed 3 bases at V and 10 bases at J, leaving 12 bases unmatched. The CDR3 has 15 residues.